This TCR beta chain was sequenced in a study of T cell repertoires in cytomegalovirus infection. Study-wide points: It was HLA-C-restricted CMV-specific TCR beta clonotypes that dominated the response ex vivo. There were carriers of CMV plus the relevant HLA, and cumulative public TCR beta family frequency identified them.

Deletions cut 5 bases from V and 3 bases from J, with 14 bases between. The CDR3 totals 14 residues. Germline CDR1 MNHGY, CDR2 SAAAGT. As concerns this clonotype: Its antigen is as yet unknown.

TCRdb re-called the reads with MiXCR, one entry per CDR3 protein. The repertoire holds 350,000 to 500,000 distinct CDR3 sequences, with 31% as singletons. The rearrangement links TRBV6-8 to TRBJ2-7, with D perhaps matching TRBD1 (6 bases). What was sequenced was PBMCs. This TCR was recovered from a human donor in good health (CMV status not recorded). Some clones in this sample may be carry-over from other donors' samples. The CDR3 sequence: CASSRGQNFYEQYF. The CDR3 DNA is TGTGCCAGCAGTCGCGGACAGAACTTCTACGAGCAGTACTTC.